This T cell receptor beta chain appears in the sequencing data of a study of CD8 T cells in Susac syndrome. Germline V gene sequence: CDR1 KGHSH, CDR2 LQKENI. After removal of 2 bases from V and 10 bases from J, the junction contained 7 bases not matched to a gene. CDR3 length equals 14 residues. A quantity of about 0.5 to 1 ug RNA underwent reverse transcription using random hexamers. MiXCR, run by TCRdb on the immunoSEQ multiplex PCR reads, gives a single entry per CDR3 protein. Among about 250,000 distinct CDR3 sequences listed, approximately 92% were seen once. The receptor comes from a human donor with multiple sclerosis. Sequenced sample: CD4+ T cells from PBMCs. The chain joins TRBV18 to TRBJ1-1; 10 bases fit TRBD1. CDR3 DNA sequence: TGTGCCAGCTCACCATCGGACAGGGGGGGTGGAGCTTTCTTT. This codes for CASSPSDRGGGAFF.